This T cell receptor beta chain was documented in a study of chemoradiotherapy in HPV16-positive cancers. Study details: Candidate HPV-specific clones and shared TCR motifs came from a couple of HPV16-positive patients.

Repeated repertoire sampling spanned the course of chemoradiotherapy. The table came from immunoSEQ multiplex PCR; TCRdb's copy has only in-frame clones and leaves some out. The data contain 9,900 or so clones, approximately 80% of them singletons. This CDR3 spans 13 amino acids. V shed 1 base and J shed 6 bases, with 10 bases lying between them. Germline V lookup: CDR1 SGDLS, CDR2 YYNGEE. The sequence derives from a human donor with HPV-associated anogenital cancer. Sequences were derived from tumor tissue, sampled from a patient who underwent chemoradiotherapy. The chain joins TRBV9 to TRBJ1-1; TRBD1 might be the D (5 bases). This CDR3 reads CASSVNTGAEAFF. The DNA of the CDR3 is TGTGCCAGCAGCGTAAATACGGGGGCTGAAGCTTTCTTT.